This is a list of T cell receptor beta chains from one sample in a study of blood T cell repertoires in COVID-19. Measured with immunoSEQ multiplex PCR; TCRdb has only the in-frame clones, and not every one. Among around 470,000 clones, roughly 88% were seen once, and the ten largest hold about 0.63%. Source material: PBMCs or T cells enriched from blood (not recorded which). The receptors here all came from a man between 18 and 35 years old who had recovered from COVID-19. CDR3s include the opening cysteine and the closing phenylalanine or tryptophan. Fields, in order: CDR3 length, V gene, J gene, CDR3 protein.

14	TRBV3-1/TRBV3-2	TRBJ2-7	CASSPASGAYEQYF
14	TRBV24-1	TRBJ1-2	CATSDSPNNYGYTF
15	TRBV7-9	TRBJ1-2	CASSPSWGQGYGYTF
12	TRBV30	TRBJ1-6	CAWDITGSPLHF
14	TRBV19	TRBJ2-7	CASSIGGGDYEQYF
16	TRBV3-1/TRBV3-2	TRBJ2-2	CASEPSRTLYTGELFF
15	TRBV2	TRBJ1-4	CASTKGGTGGEKLFF
14	TRBV5-6	TRBJ2-7	CASSLGQQGTEQYF
12	TRBV29-1	TRBJ2-5	CSVVGTEETQYF
17	TRBV6-1	TRBJ2-3	CASSEWPSGGSTDTQYF
14	TRBV18	TRBJ1-5	CASSPGGSNQPQHF
19	TRBV4-1	TRBJ1-5	CASSQDPLGQVHSNQPQHF
12	TRBV29-1	TRBJ2-1	CSVRAGTQFQFF
15	TRBV11-3	TRBJ2-1	CASSQTSGTYNEQFF
15	TRBV6-5	TRBJ2-7	CASSSHLAGTYEQYF
11	TRBV2	TRBJ2-1	CASSVLNEQFF
13	TRBV3-1/TRBV3-2	TRBJ1-5	CASSQGGDQPQHF
13	TRBV3-1/TRBV3-2	TRBJ2-1	CASSQVSGNEQFF
14	TRBV20-1	TRBJ1-2	CSASPGEANYGYTF
15	TRBV2	TRBJ2-1	CASSAENSGADEQFF
15	TRBV7-8	TRBJ1-2	CASSLGRGELGGYTF
15	TRBV7-9	TRBJ2-1	CASSHTSGGQNEQFF
15	TRBV9	TRBJ2-1	CASSVAGGDYNEQFF
15	TRBV3-1/TRBV3-2	TRBJ2-3	CASSPTQRITDTQYF
16	TRBV2	TRBJ2-5	CASSARGREAQETQYF
14	TRBV6-1	TRBJ1-2	CASSELRGVYGYTF